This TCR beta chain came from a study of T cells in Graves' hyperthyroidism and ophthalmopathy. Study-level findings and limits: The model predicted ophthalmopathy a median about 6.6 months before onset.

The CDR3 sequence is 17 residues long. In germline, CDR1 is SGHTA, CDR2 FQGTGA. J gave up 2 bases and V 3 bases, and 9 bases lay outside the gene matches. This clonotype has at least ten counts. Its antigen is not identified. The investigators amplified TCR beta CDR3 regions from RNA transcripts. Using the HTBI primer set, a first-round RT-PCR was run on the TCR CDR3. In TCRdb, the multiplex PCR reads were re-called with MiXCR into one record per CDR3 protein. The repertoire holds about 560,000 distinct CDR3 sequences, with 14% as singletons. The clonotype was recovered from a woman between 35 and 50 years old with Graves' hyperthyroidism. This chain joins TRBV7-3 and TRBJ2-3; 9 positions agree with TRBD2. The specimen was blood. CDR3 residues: CASSFEPGLASTDTQYF. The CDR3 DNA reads TGTGCCAGCAGCTTTGAACCGGGACTAGCTTCCACAGATACGCAGTATTTT.